The T cell receptor beta chain under discussion was sequenced for a study of shared clonotypes between healthy human individuals. Overall study findings and caveats: A generally larger estimated richness was seen in naive subsets than in memory subsets. A handful of donors had around 5.2% of their naive CD4 clonotypes in common.

As to this clone: What it binds is unknown.

The V gene end was trimmed by 5 bases and the J gene end by 5 bases; junction bases not matched to a gene: 6. Germline values: CDR1 SNHLY, CDR2 FYNNEI. The CDR3 runs 16 residues. Measured with immunoSEQ multiplex PCR; TCRdb has only the in-frame clones, and not every one. The sample lists over a million clones; about 96% were seen once. The sequence was obtained from a man aged 25 to 40 in good health. Material for sequencing was naive CD4+ T cells sorted from blood. The subset was: CD45RA+ positively selected. J is TRBJ2-1 and V is TRBV2; 13 bases are a match to TRBD2. In DNA form, the CDR3 reads TGTGCCAGCAGTCGGGGACTAGCGGGACCAGACAATGAGCAGTTCTTC. The encoded protein is CASSRGLAGPDNEQFF.